This TCR beta chain was obtained from a study of response to subunit inactivated influenza vaccine. Study-wide findings and caveats: Seasonal influenza vaccination, on each occasion, was suggested by the authors to recruit few new T cells.

V gave up 2 bases and J gave up 2 bases; unmatched junction bases: 8. CDR3 length: 16 residues. CDR1 KGHSH and CDR2 LQKENI come from the germline V gene. This clonotype has just a few counts. Its specificity is not known. TCRdb called the RT-PCR reads again in MiXCR, with one record for every CDR3 protein. The table has 600,000 to 850,000 distinct CDR3 sequences, around 13% seen once. The source of this sequence is a man in his forties or fifties who received an inactivated influenza vaccine. This chain links TRBV18 with TRBJ2-5, with TRBD2 matching 7 bases. The sample was PBMCs from blood, taken approximately 15 days before vaccination. CDR3 in amino acids: CASSPSAGGYQETQYF. In DNA, the CDR3 is TGTGCCAGCTCACCATCGGCCGGGGGGTATCAAGAGACCCAGTACTTC.